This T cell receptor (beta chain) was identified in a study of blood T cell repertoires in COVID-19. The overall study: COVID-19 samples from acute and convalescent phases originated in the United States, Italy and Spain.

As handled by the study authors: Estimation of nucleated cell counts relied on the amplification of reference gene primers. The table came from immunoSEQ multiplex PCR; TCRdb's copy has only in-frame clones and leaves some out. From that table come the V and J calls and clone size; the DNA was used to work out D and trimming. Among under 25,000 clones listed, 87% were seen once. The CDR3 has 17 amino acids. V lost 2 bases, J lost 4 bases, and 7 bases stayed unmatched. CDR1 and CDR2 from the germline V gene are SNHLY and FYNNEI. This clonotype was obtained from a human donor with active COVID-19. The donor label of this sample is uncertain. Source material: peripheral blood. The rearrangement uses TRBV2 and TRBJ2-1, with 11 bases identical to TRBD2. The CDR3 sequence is CASSETWGTSGYNEQFF. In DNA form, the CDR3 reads TGTGCCAGCAGTGAAACGTGGGGGACTAGCGGATACAATGAGCAGTTCTTC.